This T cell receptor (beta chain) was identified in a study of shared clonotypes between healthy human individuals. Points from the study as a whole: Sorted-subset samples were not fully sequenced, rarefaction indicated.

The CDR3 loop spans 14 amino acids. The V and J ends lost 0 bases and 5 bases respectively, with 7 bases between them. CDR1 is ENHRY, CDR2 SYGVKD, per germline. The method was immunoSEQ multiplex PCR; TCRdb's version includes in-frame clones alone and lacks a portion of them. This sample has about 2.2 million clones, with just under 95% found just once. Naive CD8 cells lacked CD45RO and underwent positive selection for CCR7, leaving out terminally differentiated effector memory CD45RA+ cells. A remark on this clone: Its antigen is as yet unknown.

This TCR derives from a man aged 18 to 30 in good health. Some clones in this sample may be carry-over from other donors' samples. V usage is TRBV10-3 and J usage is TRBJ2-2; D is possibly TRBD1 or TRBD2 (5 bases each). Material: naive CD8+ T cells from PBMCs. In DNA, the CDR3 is TGTGCCATCAGTGAGTCCGGGGCAACCGGGGAGCTGTTTTTT. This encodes CAISESGATGELFF.